Listed below are T cell receptor beta chains from one sample, sequenced in a study of shared clonotypes between healthy human individuals. Method: immunoSEQ multiplex PCR; TCRdb's copy keeps in-frame clones and lacks some. The repertoire holds 2 million to 3 million clones, with 80% to 95% as singletons. Sequenced input: naive CD4+ T cells from PBMCs. The source is a young man in good health. Some clones in this sample may be carry-over from other donors' samples. Both conserved end residues are part of each CDR3. The D gene is left open where the match is weak. A clone size is listed for some rows: how often the clone was seen (once, few, many), or a class if it is expanded.

few	TRBV18	TRBJ1-5	-	TGTGCCAGCTCACGTGGGGGGGATCAGCCCCAGCATTTT	CASSRGGDQPQHF
-	TRBV5-1	TRBJ2-7	TRBD2	TGCGCCAGCAGCCCCTTATTCGGACTAGCGGCCTCCTACGAGCAGTACTTC	CASSPLFGLAASYEQYF
-	TRBV5-4	TRBJ1-2	TRBD1	TGTGCCAGCAGCTTGGTAAGAGGTATGGGGACAGCGTATGGCTACACCTTC	CASSLVRGMGTAYGYTF
few	TRBV5-1	TRBJ1-3	-	TGCGCCAGCAGCTTGGGGTCCAACGGGGTCACCATATATTTT	CASSLGSNGVTIYF
-	TRBV7-3	TRBJ2-3	TRBD1	TGTGCCAGCAGCGTAACAGGGGCAGATACGCAGTATTTT	CASSVTGADTQYF
once	TRBV14	TRBJ1-2	-	TGTGCCAGCAGCCAAGGTTTCGGGCAGGGCATCCCCTCCTATGGCTACACCTTC	CASSQGFGQGIPSYGYTF
-	TRBV7-9	TRBJ1-1	-	TGTGCCAGCAGCTATAACACGAACACTGAAGCTTTCTTT	CASSYNTNTEAFF
-	TRBV7-2	TRBJ2-7	-	TGTGCCAGCAGCCCCCGGGAGCGTGGCGAGCAGTACTTC	CASSPRERGEQYF
-	TRBV11-2	TRBJ2-7	TRBD1	TGTGCCAGCAGCCACCCCCGGACAGGCTACGAGCAGTACTTC	CASSHPRTGYEQYF
-	TRBV28	TRBJ2-7	-	TGTGCCAGCAGTTTCTTGGGGACGGGTTCCTACGAGCAGTACTTC	CASSFLGTGSYEQYF